The 24 T cell receptor beta chains presented below share a single source sample, sequenced in a study of blood T cell repertoires in COVID-19. Clones were sequenced by immunoSEQ multiplex PCR, and TCRdb holds only the in-frame ones, with some missing. This table has nearly 110,000 clones, 60% to 85% appearing once. The sample comprised peripheral blood. The source of these receptors is a man in his 70s with acute or convalescent COVID-19.

The count of this clone is one. This sequence joins TRBV19 and TRBJ1-5; D is undetermined. The CDR3 sequence is 15 residues long. Trimming stripped 7 bases from V and 1 base from J, with 14 bases between. Per germline, CDR1 LNHDA and CDR2 SQIVND (reference sequence). The CDR3 DNA is TGTGCCAGTACTGCCCGGGTTTTCAGCAATCAGCCCCAGCATTTT. Amino acids: CASTARVFSNQPQHF.

J is TRBJ1-1 and V is TRBV19, with 10 bases matching TRBD1. The CDR3 contains 15 residues. V was clipped by 7 bases and J by 4 bases; unmatched bases: 9. CDR1 is LNHDA, CDR2 SQIVND, per germline (reference sequence). The CDR3 sequence: CASTPDRGLGTEAFF. The DNA for the CDR3 is TGTGCCAGTACCCCGGACAGGGGGTTGGGCACTGAAGCTTTCTTT.

This clone has just a few counts. The J gene is TRBJ1-5, the V gene TRBV19; 7 bases line up with TRBD1. The CDR3 loop spans 15 amino acids. CDR1 and CDR2 from the germline V gene are LNHDA and SQIVND (reference sequence). The V segment lost 8 bases and the J segment 2 bases; nucleotides outside the gene matches: 9. The CDR3 region has the DNA TGTGCCAGTGCATCGACAGGGATCGGCAATCAGCCCCAGCATTTT. It codes for CASASTGIGNQPQHF.

The chain uses TRBV2 and TRBJ1-1; 8 nucleotides agree with TRBD1. Germline trimming cut 11 bases from V and 2 bases from J; bases unmatched to any gene: 1. The CDR3 length is 11 residues. The V gene's germline CDR1 is SNHLY and CDR2 FYNNEI. Here the CDR3 DNA reads TGTGCCGGACAGGGCAACACTGAAGCTTTCTTT. Encoded protein: CAGQGNTEAFF. The variable domain in full, completed from reference TRBV2 and TRBJ1-1, reads EPEVTQTPSHQVTQMGQEVILRCVPISNHLYFYWYRQILGQKVEFLVSFYNNEISEKSEIFDDQFSVERPDGSNFTLKIRSTKLEDSAMYFCAGQGNTEAFFGQGTRLTVV.

The chain is built from TRBV5-1 and TRBJ2-2; 7 bases fit TRBD1. Trimming at V came to 0 bases and at J to 5 bases, leaving 7 bases not matched to a gene. Germline lookup yields CDR1 SGHRS and CDR2 YFSETQ. CDR3 length equals 16 residues. CDR3 DNA: TGCGCCAGCAGCTTGGTAGAGGGGGCGGATACCGGGGAGCTGTTTTTT. Translated: CASSLVEGADTGELFF. The whole variable domain, filled in from reference TRBV5-1 and TRBJ2-2, reads KAGVTQTPRYLIKTRGQQVTLSCSPISGHRSVSWYQQTPGQGLQFLFEYFSETQRNKGNFPGRFSGRQFSNSRSEMNVSTLELGDSALYLCASSLVEGADTGELFFGEGSRLTVL.

The chain combines TRBV27 with TRBJ2-1; 8 nucleotides agree with TRBD1. With V trimmed by 7 bases and J by 4 bases, 6 bases remained unmatched. CDR1 is MNHEY and CDR2 is SMNVEV in the germline V gene (reference sequence). CDR3 length: 14 amino acids. CDR3 amino acids: CASNQGAGYNEQFF. DNA of the CDR3: TGTGCCAGCAATCAGGGGGCTGGATACAATGAGCAGTTCTTC.

The CDR3 bases are TGTGCCAGCAGCTCACGGAGGCAGGGCTACACCTTC. As protein: CASSSRRQGYTF. V is TRBV11-2 and J is TRBJ1-2; unclear D gene. The germline CDR1 and CDR2 sequences are SGHAT and FQNNGV. V lost 4 bases and J lost 8, with 11 bases in between. The CDR3 loop spans 12 amino acids.

The rearrangement links TRBV19 to TRBJ1-4; TRBD1 agrees at 8 bases. The CDR3 sequence is 13 residues long. The germline CDR1 and CDR2 sequences are LNHDA and SQIVND (reference sequence). The V gene end was trimmed by 6 bases and the J gene end by 5 bases; junction bases not matched to a gene: 2. The CDR3 protein is CASRGTGNEKLFF. The CDR3 bases are TGTGCCAGTAGAGGGACAGGAAATGAAAAACTGTTTTTT.

Relative to its sample, this clone is medium-sized. V is TRBV7-9 and J is TRBJ2-3, with TRBD2 as a possible D gene (5 bases). Trimming shortened V by 2 bases and J by 5 bases, and 8 bases separated the two germline ends. This CDR3 region has 13 residues. Germline V gene sequence: CDR1 SEHNR, CDR2 FQNEAQ (reference sequence). This chain's CDR3 is CASSLPLVDTQYF. CDR3 sequence (DNA): TGTGCCAGCAGCTTACCACTAGTAGATACGCAGTATTTT.

The V and J genes are TRBV7-9 and TRBJ1-2; D remains ambiguous. The CDR3 sequence is 13 residues long. Germline lookup yields CDR1 SEHNR and CDR2 FQNEAQ (reference sequence). With 1 base removed from V and 4 bases from J, the gap between germline ends came to 7 bases. CDR3 amino acids: CASSLETAYGYTF. DNA of the CDR3: TGTGCCAGCAGCTTAGAAACAGCCTATGGCTACACCTTC.

This clone was observed a few times. The chain has TRBV10-2 and TRBJ1-1; D gene uncertain. Germline lookup yields CDR1 WSHSY and CDR2 SAAADI. The length of the CDR3 is 14 residues. Between the trimmed V and J ends, which lost 3 bases and 2 bases, there was a span of 10 bases. The CDR3 DNA follows: TGCGCCAGCAGTGACCTGGCAGAAAACACTGAAGCTTTCTTT. As protein: CASSDLAENTEAFF.

The chain carries TRBV5-6 and TRBJ1-6; TRBD1 might be the D (6 bases). V dropped 4 bases and J dropped 8 bases, with 16 bases sitting between them. CDR1 and CDR2 (germline): SGHDT, YYEEEE. The CDR3 sequence is 15 residues long. The CDR3 nucleotides read TGTGCCAGCAGCCTCGGGCAGGGGAGGGATTCACCCCTCCACTTT. Translating it yields CASSLGQGRDSPLHF.

This clone was counted only a few times. This rearrangement joins TRBV4-3 to TRBJ1-4; 7 bases are a match to TRBD1. Germline lookup yields CDR1 LGHNA and CDR2 YSLEER. J was trimmed by 7 bases and V by 0 bases; bases with no gene match: 11. This CDR3 is built from 17 residues. This CDR3 reads CASSQDPPLTGSEKLFF. The CDR3 DNA is TGCGCCAGCAGCCAAGATCCGCCGTTGACAGGGTCTGAAAAACTGTTTTTT.

The chain recombines TRBV4-3 with TRBJ1-1; 10 bases line up with TRBD1. The CDR3 sequence is 16 residues long. Unmatched junction bases numbered 5, after V lost 3 bases and J lost 1 base. The germline V gene encodes CDR1 LGHNA and CDR2 YSLEER. The CDR3 DNA sequence: TGCGCCAGCAGCCACGGGACAGGGGAAAAGAACACTGAAGCTTTCTTT. Protein: CASSHGTGEKNTEAFF.

V gene TRBV29-1 combines with J gene TRBJ1-3, with 7 bases matching TRBD1. Germline loops: CDR1 SQVTM, CDR2 ANQGSEA. CDR3 length: 15 amino acids. The junction had 5 bases not matched to a gene; V was cut back by 3 bases and J by 0 bases. As DNA, the CDR3 is TGCAGCGTTGAGGCCAGGGGGAGCTCTGGAAACACCATATATTTT. As protein: CSVEARGSSGNTIYF.

The genes are TRBV2 and TRBJ2-2; no firm D call. The ends were cut back, 1 base at V and 0 bases at J, with 3 bases in the middle. From germline, CDR1 is SNHLY and CDR2 FYNNEI. The length of the CDR3 is 14 residues. In nucleotides, the CDR3 is TGTGCCAGCAGTGAAGGTACGAACACCGGGGAGCTGTTTTTT. It encodes CASSEGTNTGELFF.

The CDR3 spells CASSQSRGWGEDTQYF. The DNA for the CDR3 is TGCGCCAGCAGCCAGTCAAGGGGTTGGGGGGAAGATACGCAGTATTTT. The V call is TRBV4-3, the J call TRBJ2-3; D perhaps matches TRBD2 (6 bases). This CDR3 region has 16 residues. With 3 bases removed from V and 5 bases from J, the gap between germline ends came to 18 bases. Germline CDR1 LGHNA, CDR2 YSLEER.

The chain has TRBV28 and TRBJ1-2; 7 positions agree with TRBD1. The CDR3 runs 14 residues. CDR1 and CDR2 (germline): MDHEN, SYDVKM. Trimming cost V 2 bases and J 6 bases; bases outside gene matches: 6. The CDR3 loop reads CASSLVATGNGYTF. The CDR3 coding sequence is TGTGCCAGCAGTTTAGTTGCGACAGGGAATGGCTACACCTTC.

Written as DNA, the CDR3 is TGTGCCAGCCAGGGAAGTGCTGCCTACGAGCAGTACTTC. This codes for CASQGSAAYEQYF. This chain uses TRBV3-1 (or the pseudogene TRBV3-2) with TRBJ2-7, with TRBD1 as a possible D gene (5 bases). CDR3 size: 13 residues. The V end was cut by 8 bases, the J end by 2 bases, with 13 bases between. The germline V gene has CDR1 LGHDT and CDR2 YNNKEL (reference sequence).

CDR3 loop: CASSPPGLAGAGELFF. The CDR3 DNA reads as TGTGCCAGCAGCCCTCCGGGACTAGCGGGTGCGGGGGAGCTGTTTTTT. The chain links TRBV5-5 to TRBJ2-2, with 12 bases matching TRBD2. Germline lookup yields CDR1 SGHKS and CDR2 YYEKEE (reference sequence). The CDR3 covers 16 residues. V lost 4 bases and J lost 8; bases outside the gene matches: 9.

The chain carries TRBV2 and TRBJ1-1; 7 nucleotides match TRBD1. Per germline, CDR1 SNHLY and CDR2 FYNNEI. The CDR3 runs to 14 residues. Trimming at V came to 6 bases and at J to 4 bases, leaving 8 bases not matched to a gene. This chain's CDR3 is CASSGIQGLTEAFF. The CDR3 coding sequence is TGTGCCAGCAGCGGAATACAGGGGCTCACTGAAGCTTTCTTT.

The chain has TRBV10-3 and TRBJ2-7; TRBD1 matches 9 bases. The CDR3 covers 16 residues. Trimming took 0 bases from V and 4 from J; bases not matched to a gene: 7. Germline V gives CDR1 ENHRY, CDR2 SYGVKD. CDR3 in amino acids: CAISESDRGFGYEQYF. The CDR3 bases are TGTGCCATCAGTGAGTCGGACAGGGGTTTTGGGTACGAGCAGTACTTC.

The rearrangement joins TRBV5-3 to TRBJ1-3; possible D gene TRBD1, 6 bases. TRBV5-3 is recorded as an ORF, its role being uncertain. This CDR3 region has 15 residues. V was trimmed by 4 bases and J by 3 bases, leaving 14 bases between them. CDR3 DNA sequence: TGTGCCAGAAGCCTAGGTGGCAGGGGTGGAAACACCATATATTTT. This translates into CARSLGGRGGNTIYF.

The count of this clone is one. V gene TRBV5-1 combines with J gene TRBJ1-6; D is perhaps TRBD1 (5 bases). Trimming cost V 5 bases and J 7 bases, with 13 bases left between them. The CDR3 sequence is 14 residues long. Per the germline V gene, CDR1 is SGHRS and CDR2 is YFSETQ. In DNA form, the CDR3 reads TGCGCCAGCAGTTTAGACAGCGGGAATTCACCCCTCCACTTT. This gives the protein CASSLDSGNSPLHF.